The 25 T cell receptor beta chains given below trace back to one sample, sequenced in a study of circulating CD8 cells and anti-PD-1 response in melanoma. TCR libraries were prepared from approximately 15 ng of total RNA with the QIAseq Immune Repertoire TCR panel. From the reads, TCRdb called clonotypes with MiXCR, one entry per CDR3 protein. Counted here are some 210 distinct CDR3 sequences, roughly 10% occurring once; the ten biggest clones make up just under 70%. Four subsets defined by PD-1 and/or TIGIT were sorted from live CD3+CD8+TCRalphabeta+ cells. Sequencing used CD8+ T cells from PBMCs, obtained at baseline or after one month of anti-PD-1 therapy (not recorded which). These receptors were taken from a human donor with melanoma.

The rearrangement links TRBV21-1 to TRBJ1-5; the D segment call TRBD1 is taken from the table without a DNA check. TRBV21-1 is assigned pseudogene status. The CDR3 consists of 13 residues. CDR3 DNA sequence: TGTGCCAGCAAGGGGGCGAGCAATCAGCCCCAGCATTTT. Translation gives CASKGASNQPQHF.

This clonotype is classed as large. This chain uses TRBV7-8 with TRBJ2-5; 8 nucleotides agree with TRBD2. V dropped 3 bases and J dropped 0; count of bases not matched to a gene: 6. The CDR3 is 16 amino acids. Looked up from germline, CDR1 is SGHVS and CDR2 is FQNEAQ. This chain's CDR3 is CASSFPPGRDQETQYF. CDR3 nucleotides: TGTGCCAGCAGCTTCCCTCCCGGGAGGGACCAAGAGACCCAGTACTTC.

Relative to its sample, this clonotype is medium-sized (0.01 to 0.1%). The V and J genes are TRBV2 and TRBJ2-7, with 14 nucleotides matching TRBD2. V was clipped by 9 bases and J by 0 bases; unmatched bases: 4. There are 15 residues in the CDR3. Germline CDR1 reads SNHLY; CDR2 reads FYNNEI. CDR3 coding DNA: TGTGCCAGAAGGGGACTAGCGGGGGACTCCTACGAGCAGTACTTC. Its translation is CARRGLAGDSYEQYF.

Within the sample, this clonotype is large. The chain has TRBV20-1 and TRBJ2-7, with 9 bases fitting TRBD1. CDR3 length: 15 residues. The trim removed 5 bases at V and 7 bases at J, leaving 15 bases unmatched. Germline V gene lookup returns CDR1 DFQATT and CDR2 SNEGSKA (reference sequence). The CDR3 DNA sequence: TGCAGTGCTCAGGAGGGGACAGGGCGAATCTTAGAGCAGTACTTC. Translation gives CSAQEGTGRILEQYF.

This clonotype was picked up a small number of times. One end of the junction is discordant with germline, which a read error may explain. Here the CDR3 reads CASSLGPGGTSTDTQYF. The CDR3 DNA sequence: TGTGCCAGCAGCTTAGGTCCCGGGGGTACTAGCACAGATACGCAGTATTTC. This chain connects TRBV7-2 to TRBJ2-3, with D possibly TRBD2 on 6 matching bases. This CDR3 is 17 amino acids long. The germline CDR1 and CDR2 sequences are SGHTA and FQGNSA.

This clonotype was counted only a few times. A read error is likely, as this CDR3 ends without the conserved phenylalanine or tryptophan. The V call is TRBV6-6, the J call TRBJ2-7, with 9 bases matching TRBD1. J lost 4 bases, V lost 6 bases, and 7 bases had no gene match. Per the germline V gene, CDR1 is MNHNY and CDR2 is SVGAGI (reference sequence). The CDR3 extends over 14 amino acids. The CDR3 region has the DNA TGTGCCAGCAGCGCGGACAGGGGATGGTACGAGCAGTACCTC. It codes for CASSADRGWYEQYL.

By share, this clonotype counts as large. For the CDR3, the DNA is TGTGCCAGCCGGGACAACTCCTACGAGCAGTACTTC. As protein: CASRDNSYEQYF. The genes are TRBV25-1 and TRBJ2-7, with a tentative D call TRBD1 (6 bases). V lost 8 bases to trimming and J lost 0 bases, with 8 bases between them. The CDR3 consists of 12 residues. The germline V gene has CDR1 MGHDK and CDR2 SYGVNS.

This clonotype ranks as large. The chain combines TRBV21-1 with TRBJ2-7; the table's D gene call, TRBD2, was not cross checked with the DNA. TRBV21-1 is a pseudogene segment. The length of the CDR3 is 15 residues. The CDR3 bases are TGTGCCAGCAGCCCCCCTCCGGGACTTTCCTACGAGCAGTACTTC. Translation: CASSPPPGLSYEQYF.

Concerning this clonotype: This may be a read error, as it is one base from a much larger clone. The V and J genes are TRBV2 and TRBJ1-2; D not resolved. Trimming took 4 bases from V and 4 from J, leaving 10 bases between them. This CDR3 has 13 residues. Germline V gene lookup returns CDR1 SNHLY and CDR2 FYNNEI. Here the CDR3 DNA reads TGTGCCAGCAGTGTCCGGGTTATCTATGGCTACACCTTC. Translating gives CASSVRVIYGYTF.

By sample share, this clonotype is medium-sized. The rearrangement uses TRBV7-2 and TRBJ1-2; maybe TRBD1 (5 bases). Germline CDR1 is SGHTA and CDR2 is FQGNSA. The V end was cut by 5 bases, the J end by 4 bases, with 14 bases between. This CDR3 spans 14 amino acids. This CDR3 is CASSQTGTVYGYTF. In DNA form, the CDR3 reads TGTGCCAGCAGCCAAACCGGGACGGTCTATGGCTACACCTTC.

By share of the sample, this clonotype is medium-sized. A read error may explain this, as a much larger clone is one base away. V and J are TRBV12-5 and TRBJ1-5; D is unresolved. Germline CDR1 reads LGHNT; CDR2 reads FRNRAP. The CDR3 covers 15 residues. The CDR3, as DNA: TGTGCTGGTGGCTCCGGATGGGGTGGCAATCAGCCCCAGCATTTT. Amino acid sequence: CAGGSGWGGNQPQHF.

This clonotype is termed medium-sized. The chain links TRBV20-1 to TRBJ1-1, with D unresolved. This CDR3 spans 13 amino acids. Germline CDR1 is DFQATT and CDR2 is SNEGSKA (reference sequence). Trimming removed 2 bases from V and 0 bases from J, with 7 bases in between. The CDR3 here is CSARPRLNTEAFF. In DNA form, the CDR3 reads TGCAGTGCTAGACCCAGGCTGAACACTGAAGCTTTCTTT.

This clonotype is labeled large. This chain connects TRBV19 to TRBJ1-1, with no clear D. The V and J ends lost 3 bases and 5 bases respectively, with 4 bases between them. The CDR3 sequence is 11 residues long. From germline, CDR1 is LNHDA and CDR2 SQIVND (reference sequence). CDR3 in amino acids: CASSIMTEAFF. The CDR3 coding sequence is TGTGCCAGTAGTATTATGACTGAAGCTTTCTTT.

This clonotype is labeled large. The J gene is TRBJ2-1, the V gene TRBV9; either TRBD1 or TRBD2 may fit D (5 bases each). The CDR3 is 15 amino acids. Trimming shortened V by 1 base and J by 5 bases, and 13 bases separated the two germline ends. The germline V gene has CDR1 SGDLS and CDR2 YYNGEE. CDR3 sequence reads: CASSVWGSIDNEQFF. CDR3 bases: TGTGCCAGCAGCGTATGGGGGAGCATAGACAATGAGCAGTTCTTC.

In regard to this clonotype: The junction and the germline gene differ at one end; a read error may be behind it. The chain recombines TRBV12-3 or TRBV12-4 with TRBJ2-3; D could derive from TRBD1 or TRBD2 (6 bases each). The CDR3 is 14 amino acids. The CDR3 spells CASSFMGGTGTQYF. DNA of the CDR3: TGTGCCAGCAGTTTTATGGGGGGCACAGGTACGCAGTATTTT.

This clonotype is termed hyperexpanded. This chain links TRBV7-3 with TRBJ2-3; 11 positions agree with TRBD2. The CDR3 has 15 residues. Unmatched junction bases numbered 2, after V lost 0 bases and J lost 6 bases. Looked up from germline, CDR1 is SGHTA and CDR2 is FQGTGA. Here the CDR3 reads CASSLTPSGGDTQYF. The CDR3 DNA follows: TGTGCCAGCAGCTTAACCCCTAGCGGGGGGGATACGCAGTATTTT.

V is TRBV19 and J is TRBJ2-7; D is unclear. V gave up 3 bases and J gave up 5 bases, with 8 bases separating them. The length of the CDR3 is 12 residues. Germline V gene lookup returns CDR1 LNHDA and CDR2 SQIVND (reference sequence). The CDR3 nucleotides read TGTGCCAGTAGTATCGGGTGGGACGAGCAGTACTTC. Amino acids: CASSIGWDEQYF.

In this sample, this clonotype is medium-sized (0.01 to 0.1%). The CDR3 nucleotides are TGTGCCAGCAGCTTTTTCGCGGGGGCCTCCTACTCCTACGAGCAGTACTTC. Its protein is CASSFFAGASYSYEQYF. The rearrangement joins TRBV7-2 to TRBJ2-7; D might be TRBD2 (7 bases). With 3 bases removed from V and 0 bases from J, the gap between germline ends came to 18 bases. Germline assignment: CDR1 SGHTA and CDR2 FQGNSA. The CDR3 contains 17 residues.

On this clonotype itself: Just one base apart from a much larger clone, this may be a read error. The V gene is TRBV7-2, the J gene TRBJ1-2; TRBD1 is a possible D gene (5 bases). The CDR3 totals 14 residues. CDR1 is SGHTA, CDR2 FQGNSA, per germline. Trimming removed 5 bases at V and 4 bases at J, with 14 bases between. CDR3 in DNA: TGTGCCAGCAGCCAAACCGGGACGGCCTATGGCTACACCTTC. This codes for CASSQTGTAYGYTF.

Relative to its sample, this clonotype is medium-sized (0.01 to 0.1%). J is TRBJ1-1 and V is TRBV27; D unclear. Germline loops: CDR1 MNHEY, CDR2 SMNVEV (reference sequence). The CDR3 is 13 amino acids. Between the trimmed V and J ends, which lost 4 bases and 0 bases, there was a span of 6 bases. CDR3 bases: TGTGCCAGCAGTTCCGGAATGAACACTGAAGCTTTCTTT. It translates to CASSSGMNTEAFF.

By sample share, this clonotype is medium-sized. The gene calls are TRBV12-3 or TRBV12-4 and TRBJ2-3; D possibly uses TRBD1 or TRBD2 (5 bases each). The V end lost 3 bases, the J end lost 1 base, and 8 bases lay between the germline ends. There are 14 residues in the CDR3. The CDR3 spells CASSFMGGTDTQYF. CDR3 nucleotide sequence: TGTGCCAGCAGTTTTATGGGGGGCACAGATACGCAGTATTTT.

By sample share, this clonotype is large. The rearrangement joins TRBV2 to TRBJ2-1; a possible D gene is TRBD2 (6 bases). In germline, CDR1 is SNHLY, CDR2 FYNNEI. This CDR3 has 16 residues. V was shortened by 4 bases and J by 7 bases, with 20 bases between the two germline ends. In DNA form, the CDR3 reads TGTGCCAGCAGTGCATCGAGGCAGGGACTTTGGAATGAGCAGTTCTTC. Protein sequence: CASSASRQGLWNEQFF.

Sample share makes this clonotype medium-sized. The chain joins TRBV7-8 to TRBJ1-2, with 9 bases identical to TRBD1. Losses at the gene ends were 4 bases for V and 8 bases for J; bases not matched to a gene: 11. This CDR3 has 15 residues. Germline-derived CDR1 and CDR2 are SGHVS and FQNEAQ. CDR3 in amino acids: CASSSGQGPPWGYTF. DNA for the CDR3: TGTGCCAGCAGCTCCGGACAGGGGCCGCCTTGGGGCTACACCTTC.

CDR3 amino acids: CARTGNSYEQYF. CDR3 coding DNA: TGTGCCAGAACAGGCAACTCCTACGAGCAGTACTTC. This sequence joins TRBV5-5 and TRBJ2-7; possibly TRBD1 for D (5 bases). CDR1 and CDR2 (germline): SGHKS, YYEKEE (reference sequence). The ends were cut back, 8 bases at V and 0 bases at J, with 9 bases in the middle. This CDR3 is 12 amino acids long.

This clonotype is large. The chain has TRBV18 and TRBJ2-7; maybe TRBD1 (6 bases). The V end lost 1 base, the J end lost 4 bases, and 20 bases lay between the germline ends. The CDR3 has 17 amino acids. CDR1 and CDR2 from the germline V gene are KGHSH and LQKENI. The CDR3 nucleotides are TGTGCCAGCTCACCACACAGCGCGTCGGACAGAAAATACGAGCAGTACTTC. It encodes CASSPHSASDRKYEQYF.